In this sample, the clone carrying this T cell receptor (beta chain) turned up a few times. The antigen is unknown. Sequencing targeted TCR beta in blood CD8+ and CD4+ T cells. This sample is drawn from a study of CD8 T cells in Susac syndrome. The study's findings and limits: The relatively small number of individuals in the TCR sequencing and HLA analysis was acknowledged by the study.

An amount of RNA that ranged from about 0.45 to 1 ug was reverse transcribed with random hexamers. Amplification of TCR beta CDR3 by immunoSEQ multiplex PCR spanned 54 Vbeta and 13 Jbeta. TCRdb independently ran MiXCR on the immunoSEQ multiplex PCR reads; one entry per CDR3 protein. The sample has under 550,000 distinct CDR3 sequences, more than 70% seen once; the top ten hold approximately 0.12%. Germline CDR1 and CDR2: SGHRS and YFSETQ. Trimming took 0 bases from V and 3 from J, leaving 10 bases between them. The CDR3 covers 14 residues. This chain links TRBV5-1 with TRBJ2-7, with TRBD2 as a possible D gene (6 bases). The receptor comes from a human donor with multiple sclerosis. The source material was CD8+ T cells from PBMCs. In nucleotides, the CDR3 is TGCGCCAGCAGCTTGGGGGACTCAGGCTACGAGCAGTACTTC. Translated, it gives CASSLGDSGYEQYF. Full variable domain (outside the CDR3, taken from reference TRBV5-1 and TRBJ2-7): KAGVTQTPRYLIKTRGQQVTLSCSPISGHRSVSWYQQTPGQGLQFLFEYFSETQRNKGNFPGRFSGRQFSNSRSEMNVSTLELGDSALYLCASSLGDSGYEQYFGPGTRLTVT.